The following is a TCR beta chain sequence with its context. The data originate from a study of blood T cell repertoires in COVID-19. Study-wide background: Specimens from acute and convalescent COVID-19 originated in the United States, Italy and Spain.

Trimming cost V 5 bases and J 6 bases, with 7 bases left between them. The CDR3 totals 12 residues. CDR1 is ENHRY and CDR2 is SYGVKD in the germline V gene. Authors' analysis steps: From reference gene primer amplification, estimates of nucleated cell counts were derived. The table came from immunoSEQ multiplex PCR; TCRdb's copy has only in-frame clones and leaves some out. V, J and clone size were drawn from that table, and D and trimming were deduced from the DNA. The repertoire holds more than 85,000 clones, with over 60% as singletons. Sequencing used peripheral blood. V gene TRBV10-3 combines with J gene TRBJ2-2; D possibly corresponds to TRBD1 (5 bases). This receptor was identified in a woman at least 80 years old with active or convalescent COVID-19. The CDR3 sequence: CAISKGAGELFF. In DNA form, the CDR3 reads TGTGCCATCAGTAAAGGGGCCGGGGAGCTGTTTTTT.